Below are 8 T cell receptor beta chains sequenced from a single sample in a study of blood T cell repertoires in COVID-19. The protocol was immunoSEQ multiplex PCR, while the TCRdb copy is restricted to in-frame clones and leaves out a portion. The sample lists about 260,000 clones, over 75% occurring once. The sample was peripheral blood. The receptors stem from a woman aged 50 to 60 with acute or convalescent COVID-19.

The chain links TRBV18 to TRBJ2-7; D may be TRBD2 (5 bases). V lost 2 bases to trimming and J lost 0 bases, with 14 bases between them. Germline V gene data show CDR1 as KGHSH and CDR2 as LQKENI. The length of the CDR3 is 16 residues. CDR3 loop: CASSPLSGSSSYEQYF. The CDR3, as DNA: TGTGCCAGCTCACCATTATCGGGGTCAAGCTCCTACGAGCAGTACTTC.

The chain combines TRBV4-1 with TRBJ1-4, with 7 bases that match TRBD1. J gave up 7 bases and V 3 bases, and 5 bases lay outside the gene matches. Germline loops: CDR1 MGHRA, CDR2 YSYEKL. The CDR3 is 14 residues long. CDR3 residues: CASSQQGDGEKLFF. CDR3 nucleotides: TGCGCCAGCAGCCAGCAGGGGGACGGTGAAAAACTGTTTTTT.

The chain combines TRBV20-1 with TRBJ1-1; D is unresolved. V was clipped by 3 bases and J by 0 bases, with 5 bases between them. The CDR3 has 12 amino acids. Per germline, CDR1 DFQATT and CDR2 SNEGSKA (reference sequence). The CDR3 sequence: CSASQVNTEAFF. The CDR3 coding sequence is TGCAGTGCTAGTCAGGTGAACACTGAAGCTTTCTTT.

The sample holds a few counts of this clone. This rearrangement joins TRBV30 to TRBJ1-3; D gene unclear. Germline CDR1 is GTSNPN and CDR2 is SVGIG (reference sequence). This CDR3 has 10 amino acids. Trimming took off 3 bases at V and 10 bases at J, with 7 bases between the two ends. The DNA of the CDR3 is TGTGCCTGGAGGTCTAATACCATATATTTT. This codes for CAWRSNTIYF.

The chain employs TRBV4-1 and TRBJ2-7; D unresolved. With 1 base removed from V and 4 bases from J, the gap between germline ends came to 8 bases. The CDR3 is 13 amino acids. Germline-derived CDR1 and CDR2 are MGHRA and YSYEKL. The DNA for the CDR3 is TGCGCCAGCAGCCAAGTCCCCTTGTACGAGCAGTACTTC. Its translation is CASSQVPLYEQYF.

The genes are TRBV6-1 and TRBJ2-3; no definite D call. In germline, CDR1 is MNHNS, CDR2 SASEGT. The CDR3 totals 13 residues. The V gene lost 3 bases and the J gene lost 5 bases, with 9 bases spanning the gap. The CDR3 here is CASSDSLGDTQYF. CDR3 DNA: TGTGCCAGCAGTGATAGTCTTGGAGATACGCAGTATTTT.

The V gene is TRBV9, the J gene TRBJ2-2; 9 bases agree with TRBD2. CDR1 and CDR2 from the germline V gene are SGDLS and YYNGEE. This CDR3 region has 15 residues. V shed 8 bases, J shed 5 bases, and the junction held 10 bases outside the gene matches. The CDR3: CASQTGTSKTGELFF. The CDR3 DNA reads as TGTGCCAGTCAGACCGGGACTAGCAAAACCGGGGAGCTGTTTTTT.

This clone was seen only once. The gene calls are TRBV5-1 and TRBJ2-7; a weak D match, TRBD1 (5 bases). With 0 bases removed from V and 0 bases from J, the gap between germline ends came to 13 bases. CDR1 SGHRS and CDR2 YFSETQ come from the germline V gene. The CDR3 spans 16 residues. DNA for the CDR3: TGCGCCAGCAGCTTGGTAGGCCAGGGTGGCTCCTACGAGCAGTACTTC. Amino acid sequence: CASSLVGQGGSYEQYF. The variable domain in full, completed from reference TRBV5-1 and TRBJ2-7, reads KAGVTQTPRYLIKTRGQQVTLSCSPISGHRSVSWYQQTPGQGLQFLFEYFSETQRNKGNFPGRFSGRQFSNSRSEMNVSTLELGDSALYLCASSLVGQGGSYEQYFGPGTRLTVT.